Described below is a single T cell receptor beta chain sequence and its context. Its cognate antigen is unknown. The sample originates from a study of shared clonotypes between healthy human individuals. Regarding the study as a whole: For naive CD4 cells, approximately 4.8% of clonotypes were shared across a handful of donors. The study generally estimated greater richness for naive than memory subsets.

The CDR3 runs 20 residues. Germline values: CDR1 SNHLY, CDR2 FYNNEI. V was pared by 4 bases and J by 3 bases, with 16 bases of the junction left unmatched. Over several immunoSEQ plates, each subset's genomic DNA was distributed in even portions. Here immunoSEQ multiplex PCR was the method, and the copy in TCRdb shows in-frame clones only, minus some. The sample has about 820,000 clones, about 91% seen once. Naive CD8 cells lacked CD45RO, underwent positive selection for CCR7 and left out terminally differentiated effector memory CD45RA+ cells. The receptor comes from a man younger than 45 in good health. The gene calls are TRBV2 and TRBJ2-1; 12 bases align to TRBD2. The sample taken for sequencing was naive CD8+ T cells sorted from blood. CDR3 nucleotide sequence: TGTGCCAGCAGTGGACGACTGTCTAGTCAGACTAGCGGGGGCTACAATGAGCAGTTCTTC. Translating gives CASSGRLSSQTSGGYNEQFF.